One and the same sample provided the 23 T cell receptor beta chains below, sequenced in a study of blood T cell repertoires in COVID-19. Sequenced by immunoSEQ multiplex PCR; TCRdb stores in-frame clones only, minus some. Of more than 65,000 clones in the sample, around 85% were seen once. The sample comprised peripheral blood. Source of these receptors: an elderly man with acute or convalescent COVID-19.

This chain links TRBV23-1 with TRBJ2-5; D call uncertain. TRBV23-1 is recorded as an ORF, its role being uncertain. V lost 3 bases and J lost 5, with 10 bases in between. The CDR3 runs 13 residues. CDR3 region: CASSHLRWETQYF. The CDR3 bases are TGCGCCAGCAGTCATCTGCGTTGGGAGACCCAGTACTTC.

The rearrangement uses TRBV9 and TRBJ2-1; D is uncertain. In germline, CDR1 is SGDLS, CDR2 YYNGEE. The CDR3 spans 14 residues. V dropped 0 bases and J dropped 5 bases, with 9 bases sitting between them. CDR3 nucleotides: TGTGCCAGCAGCGTAGTTGGCACCAACAATGAGCAGTTCTTC. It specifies CASSVVGTNNEQFF.

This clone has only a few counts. CDR3 DNA sequence: TGTGCCAGCAGTAGGATAGGACGGCAGGGGAATCAGCCCCAGCATTTT. This gives the protein CASSRIGRQGNQPQHF. The rearrangement joins TRBV6-2 or TRBV6-3 to TRBJ1-5; D is possibly TRBD1 (6 bases). V shed 5 bases and J shed 4 bases, with 18 bases lying between them. This CDR3 is 16 amino acids long. CDR1 is MNHEY and CDR2 is SVGEGT in the germline V gene.

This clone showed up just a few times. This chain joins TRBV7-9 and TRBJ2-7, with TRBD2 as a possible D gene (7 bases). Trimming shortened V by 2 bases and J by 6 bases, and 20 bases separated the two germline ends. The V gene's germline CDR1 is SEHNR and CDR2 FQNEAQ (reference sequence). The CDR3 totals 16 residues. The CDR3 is CASSLREGGKYGEQYF. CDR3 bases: TGTGCCAGCAGCTTAAGGGAGGGGGGGAAGTACGGCGAGCAGTACTTC.

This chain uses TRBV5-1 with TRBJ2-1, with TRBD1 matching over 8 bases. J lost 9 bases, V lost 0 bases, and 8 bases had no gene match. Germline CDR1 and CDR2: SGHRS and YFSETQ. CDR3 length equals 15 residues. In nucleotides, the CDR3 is TGCGCCAGCAGCTTGGTCCCGGACAGGGCGAGTGAGCAGTTCTTC. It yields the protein CASSLVPDRASEQFF.

The CDR3 DNA sequence: TGTGCCAGCAGTTATGGGACAGCGGACTTCAATCGCAATCAGCCCCAGCATTTT. Its protein product is CASSYGTADFNRNQPQHF. The rearrangement uses TRBV6-2 or TRBV6-3 and TRBJ1-5; TRBD1 agrees at 7 bases. This CDR3 is 18 amino acids long. V dropped 3 bases and J dropped 2; count of bases not matched to a gene: 13. Germline assignment: CDR1 MNHEY and CDR2 SVGEGT.

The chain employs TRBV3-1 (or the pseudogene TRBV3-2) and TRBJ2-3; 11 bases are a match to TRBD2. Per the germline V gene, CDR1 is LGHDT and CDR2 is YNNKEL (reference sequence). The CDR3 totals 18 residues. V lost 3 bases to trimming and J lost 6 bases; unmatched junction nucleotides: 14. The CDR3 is CASSHPTLAGGRLDTQYF. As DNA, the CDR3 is TGTGCCAGCAGCCATCCTACCCTAGCGGGGGGCCGTCTCGATACGCAGTATTTT.

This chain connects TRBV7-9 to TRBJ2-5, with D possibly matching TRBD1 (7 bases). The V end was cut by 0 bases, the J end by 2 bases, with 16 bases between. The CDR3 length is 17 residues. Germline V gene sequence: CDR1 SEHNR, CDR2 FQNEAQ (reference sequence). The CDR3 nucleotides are TGTGCCAGCAGCTTAGCGGAGGGGGCTCCCCGACAAGAGACCCAGTACTTC. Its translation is CASSLAEGAPRQETQYF. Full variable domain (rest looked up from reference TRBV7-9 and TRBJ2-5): DTGVSQNPRHKITKRGQNVTFRCDPISEHNRLYWYRQTLGQGPEFLTYFQNEAQLEKSRLLSDRFSAERPKGSFSTLEIQRTEQGDSAMYLCASSLAEGAPRQETQYFGPGTRLLVL.

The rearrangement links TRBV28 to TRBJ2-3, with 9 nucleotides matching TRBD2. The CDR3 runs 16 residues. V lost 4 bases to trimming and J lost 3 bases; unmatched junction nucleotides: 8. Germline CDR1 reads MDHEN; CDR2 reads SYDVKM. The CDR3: CASSSASGTSTDTQYF. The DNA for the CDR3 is TGTGCCAGCAGTTCCGCTAGCGGGACTAGTACAGATACGCAGTATTTT. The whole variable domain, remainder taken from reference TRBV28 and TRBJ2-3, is DVKVTQSSRYLVKRTGEKVFLECVQDMDHENMFWYRQDPGLGLRLIYFSYDVKMKEKGDIPEGYSVSREKKERFSLILESASTNQTSMYLCASSSASGTSTDTQYFGPGTRLTVL.

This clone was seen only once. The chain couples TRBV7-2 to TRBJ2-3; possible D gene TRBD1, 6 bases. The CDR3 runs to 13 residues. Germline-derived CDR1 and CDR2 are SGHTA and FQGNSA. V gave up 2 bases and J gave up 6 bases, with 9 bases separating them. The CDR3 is CASSLQDSDTQYF. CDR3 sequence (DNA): TGTGCCAGCAGCTTACAGGACAGTGATACGCAGTATTTT.

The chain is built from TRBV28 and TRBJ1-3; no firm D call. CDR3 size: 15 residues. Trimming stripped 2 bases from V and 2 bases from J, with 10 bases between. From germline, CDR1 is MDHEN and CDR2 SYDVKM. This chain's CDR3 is CASSLGLEAGNTIYF. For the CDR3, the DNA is TGTGCCAGCAGTTTAGGACTCGAGGCTGGAAACACCATATATTTT.

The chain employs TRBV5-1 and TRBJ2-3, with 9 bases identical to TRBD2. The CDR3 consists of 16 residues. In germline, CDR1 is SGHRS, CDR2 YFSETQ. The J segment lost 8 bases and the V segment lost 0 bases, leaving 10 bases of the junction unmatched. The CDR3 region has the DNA TGCGCCAGCAGCTTGGAGGCTAGCGGGGCGAAGGGTACGCAGTATTTT. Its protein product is CASSLEASGAKGTQYF.

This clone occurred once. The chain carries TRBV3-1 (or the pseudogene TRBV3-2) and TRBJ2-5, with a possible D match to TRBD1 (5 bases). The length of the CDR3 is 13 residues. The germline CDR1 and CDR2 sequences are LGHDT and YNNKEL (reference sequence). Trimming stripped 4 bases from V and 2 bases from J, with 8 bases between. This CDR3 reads CASSRQLQETQYF. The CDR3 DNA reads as TGTGCCAGCAGCCGACAGTTACAAGAGACCCAGTACTTC.

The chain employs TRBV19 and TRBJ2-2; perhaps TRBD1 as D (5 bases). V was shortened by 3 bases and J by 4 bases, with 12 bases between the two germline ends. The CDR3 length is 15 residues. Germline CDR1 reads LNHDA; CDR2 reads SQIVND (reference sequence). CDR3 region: CASSMLAGSTGELFF. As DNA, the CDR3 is TGTGCCAGTAGTATGCTCGCAGGGTCCACCGGGGAGCTGTTTTTT.

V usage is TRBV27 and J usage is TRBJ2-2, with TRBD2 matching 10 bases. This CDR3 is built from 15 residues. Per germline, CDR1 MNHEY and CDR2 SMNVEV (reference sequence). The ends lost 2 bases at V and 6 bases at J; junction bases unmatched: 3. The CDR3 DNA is TGTGCCAGCAGTTTAAGCGGGAGGGTGGCCGGGGAGCTGTTTTTT. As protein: CASSLSGRVAGELFF.

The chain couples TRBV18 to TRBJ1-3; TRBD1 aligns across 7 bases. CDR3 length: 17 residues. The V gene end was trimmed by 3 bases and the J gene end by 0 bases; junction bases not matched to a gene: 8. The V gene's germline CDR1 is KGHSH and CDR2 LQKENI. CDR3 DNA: TGTGCCAGCTCACCTGTAGATCAGGGGGACTCTGGAAACACCATATATTTT. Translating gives CASSPVDQGDSGNTIYF.

The CDR3 nucleotides are TGTGCCAGCAGCCCCCCCGGGAGAGCGAACACCGGGGAGCTGTTTTTT. This codes for CASSPPGRANTGELFF. The genes are TRBV9 and TRBJ2-2; a weak D match, TRBD2 (6 bases). Germline CDR1 SGDLS, CDR2 YYNGEE. The CDR3 runs to 16 residues. Trimming pared 4 bases from V and 0 bases from J, leaving 13 bases between.

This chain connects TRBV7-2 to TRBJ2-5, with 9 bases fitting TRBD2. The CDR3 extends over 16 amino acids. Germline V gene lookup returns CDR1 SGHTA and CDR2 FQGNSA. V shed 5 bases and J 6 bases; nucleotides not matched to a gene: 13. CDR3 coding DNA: TGTGCCAGCAGCCCCCCTGGGCGGGGGGGCGCAAAGACCCAGTACTTC. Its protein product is CASSPPGRGGAKTQYF.

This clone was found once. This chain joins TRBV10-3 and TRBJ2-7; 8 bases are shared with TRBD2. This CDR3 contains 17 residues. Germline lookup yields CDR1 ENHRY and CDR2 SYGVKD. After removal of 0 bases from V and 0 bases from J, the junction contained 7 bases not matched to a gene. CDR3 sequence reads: CAISESEGLAGSYEQYF. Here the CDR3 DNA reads TGTGCCATCAGTGAGTCTGAGGGGCTAGCGGGCTCCTACGAGCAGTACTTC.

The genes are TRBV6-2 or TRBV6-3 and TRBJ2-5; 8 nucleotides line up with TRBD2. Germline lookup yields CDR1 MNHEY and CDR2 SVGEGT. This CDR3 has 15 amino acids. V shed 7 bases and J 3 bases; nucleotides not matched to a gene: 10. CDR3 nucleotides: TGTGCCAGCACCCCCGGGGGGGCTGCCGAAGAGACCCAGTACTTC. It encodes CASTPGGAAEETQYF.

CDR3 sequence (DNA): TGCGCCAGCAGCTTGGTTCTGACTAGCGACCAAGAGACCCAGTACTTC. This gives the protein CASSLVLTSDQETQYF. V and J are TRBV5-1 and TRBJ2-5, with 8 bases identical to TRBD2. The V gene end was trimmed by 0 bases and the J gene end by 0 bases; junction bases not matched to a gene: 4. Per the germline V gene, CDR1 is SGHRS and CDR2 is YFSETQ. The CDR3 spans 16 residues. Full variable domain (missing parts from reference TRBV5-1 and TRBJ2-5): KAGVTQTPRYLIKTRGQQVTLSCSPISGHRSVSWYQQTPGQGLQFLFEYFSETQRNKGNFPGRFSGRQFSNSRSEMNVSTLELGDSALYLCASSLVLTSDQETQYFGPGTRLLVL.

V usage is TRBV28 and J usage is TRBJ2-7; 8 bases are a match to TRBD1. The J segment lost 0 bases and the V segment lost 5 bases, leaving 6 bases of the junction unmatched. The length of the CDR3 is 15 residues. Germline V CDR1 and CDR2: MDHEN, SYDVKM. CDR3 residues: CASSQYQGASYEQYF. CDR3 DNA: TGTGCCAGCAGTCAATATCAGGGGGCCTCCTACGAGCAGTACTTC.

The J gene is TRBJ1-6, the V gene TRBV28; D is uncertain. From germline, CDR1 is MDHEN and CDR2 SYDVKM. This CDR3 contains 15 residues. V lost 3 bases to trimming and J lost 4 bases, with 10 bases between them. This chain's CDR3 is CASSFGERYNSPLHF. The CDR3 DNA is TGTGCCAGCAGTTTCGGGGAAAGGTATAATTCACCCCTCCACTTT.